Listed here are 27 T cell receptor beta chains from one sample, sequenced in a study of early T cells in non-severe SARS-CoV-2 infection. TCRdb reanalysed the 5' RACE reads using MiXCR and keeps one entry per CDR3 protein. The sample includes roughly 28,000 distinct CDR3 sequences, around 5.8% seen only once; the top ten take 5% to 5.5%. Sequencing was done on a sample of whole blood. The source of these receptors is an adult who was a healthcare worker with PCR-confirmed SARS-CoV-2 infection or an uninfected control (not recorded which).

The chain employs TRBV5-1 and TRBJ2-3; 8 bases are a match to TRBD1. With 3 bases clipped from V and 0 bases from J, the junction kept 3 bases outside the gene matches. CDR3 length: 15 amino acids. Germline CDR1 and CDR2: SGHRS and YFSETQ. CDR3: CASSYGDRSTDTQYF. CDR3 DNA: TGCGCCAGCAGCTATGGGGACAGGAGCACAGATACGCAGTATTTT.

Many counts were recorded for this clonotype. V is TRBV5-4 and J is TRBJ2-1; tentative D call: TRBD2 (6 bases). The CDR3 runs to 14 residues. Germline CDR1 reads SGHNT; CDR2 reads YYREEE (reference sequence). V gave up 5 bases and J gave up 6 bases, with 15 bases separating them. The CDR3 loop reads CASREGTASNEQFF. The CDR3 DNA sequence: TGTGCCAGCAGAGAAGGGACTGCGTCCAATGAGCAGTTCTTC. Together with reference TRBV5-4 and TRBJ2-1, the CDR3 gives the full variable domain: ETGVTQSPTHLIKTRGQQVTLRCSSQSGHNTVSWYQQALGQGPQFIFQYYREEENGRGNFPPRFSGLQFPNYSSELNVNALELDDSALYLCASREGTASNEQFFGPGTRLTVL.

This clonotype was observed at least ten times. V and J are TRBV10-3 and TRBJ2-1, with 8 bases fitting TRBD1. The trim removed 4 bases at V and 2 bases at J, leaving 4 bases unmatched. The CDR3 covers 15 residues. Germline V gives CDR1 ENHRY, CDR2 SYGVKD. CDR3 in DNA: TGTGCCATCAGTGCCAGGGACAGGACCTACAATGAGCAGTTCTTC. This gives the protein CAISARDRTYNEQFF.

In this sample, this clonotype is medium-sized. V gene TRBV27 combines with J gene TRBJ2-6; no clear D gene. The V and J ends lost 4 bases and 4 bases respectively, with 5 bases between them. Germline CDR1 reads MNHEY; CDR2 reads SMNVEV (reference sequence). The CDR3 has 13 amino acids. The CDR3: CASSSTGANVLTF. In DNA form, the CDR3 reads TGTGCCAGCAGTTCAACAGGGGCCAACGTCCTGACTTTC.

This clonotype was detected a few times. The CDR3 region has the DNA TGTGCCATCTGGACATCCGGTGGAGATACGCAGTATTTT. Translation gives CAIWTSGGDTQYF. The rearrangement links TRBV5-3 to TRBJ2-3, with TRBD1 as a possible D gene (5 bases). TRBV5-3 is known as an ORF, though its function is uncertain. The CDR3 contains 13 residues. V shed 9 bases and J shed 5 bases, with 16 bases lying between them.

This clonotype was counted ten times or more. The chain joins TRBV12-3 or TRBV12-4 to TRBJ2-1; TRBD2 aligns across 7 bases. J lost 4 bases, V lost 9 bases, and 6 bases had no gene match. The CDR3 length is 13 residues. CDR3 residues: CASQWREYNEQFF. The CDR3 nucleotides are TGTGCCAGTCAATGGCGGGAGTACAATGAGCAGTTCTTC.

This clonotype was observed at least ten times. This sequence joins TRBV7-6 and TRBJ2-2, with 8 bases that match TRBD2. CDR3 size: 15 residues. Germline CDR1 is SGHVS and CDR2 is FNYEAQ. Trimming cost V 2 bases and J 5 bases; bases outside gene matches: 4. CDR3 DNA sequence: TGTGCCAGCAGCTTACCGATAGCGGGAACCGGGGAGCTGTTTTTT. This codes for CASSLPIAGTGELFF.

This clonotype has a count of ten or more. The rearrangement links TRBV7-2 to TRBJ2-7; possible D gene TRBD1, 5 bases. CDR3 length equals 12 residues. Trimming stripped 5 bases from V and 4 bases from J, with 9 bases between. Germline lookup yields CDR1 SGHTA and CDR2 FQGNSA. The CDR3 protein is CASSPSGYEQYF. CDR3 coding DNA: TGTGCCAGCAGCCCTTCAGGGTACGAGCAGTACTTC.

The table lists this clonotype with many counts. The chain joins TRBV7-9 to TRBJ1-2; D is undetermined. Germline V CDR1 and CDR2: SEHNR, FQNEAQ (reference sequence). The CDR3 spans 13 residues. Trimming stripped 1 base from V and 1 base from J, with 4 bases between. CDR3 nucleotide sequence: TGTGCCAGCAGCTTAGGGGTTAACTATGGCTACACCTTC. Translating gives CASSLGVNYGYTF. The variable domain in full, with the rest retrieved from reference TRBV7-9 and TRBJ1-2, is DTGVSQNPRHKITKRGQNVTFRCDPISEHNRLYWYRQTLGQGPEFLTYFQNEAQLEKSRLLSDRFSAERPKGSFSTLEIQRTEQGDSAMYLCASSLGVNYGYTFGSGTRLTVV.

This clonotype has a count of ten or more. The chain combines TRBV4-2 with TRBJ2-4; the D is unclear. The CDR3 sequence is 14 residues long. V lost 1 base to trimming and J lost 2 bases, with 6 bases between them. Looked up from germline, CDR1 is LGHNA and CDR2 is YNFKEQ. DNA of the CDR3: TGTGCCAGCAGCCAAGTCGGAACCAAAAACATTCAGTACTTC. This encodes CASSQVGTKNIQYF.

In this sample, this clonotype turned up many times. The CDR3 bases are TGCAGTGCTAGAGATCGGCTAGTGGGCACAGATACGCAGTATTTT. It specifies CSARDRLVGTDTQYF. The V and J genes are TRBV20-1 and TRBJ2-3; no firm D call. Germline-derived CDR1 and CDR2 are DFQATT and SNEGSKA (reference sequence). CDR3 length: 15 amino acids. V lost 0 bases to trimming and J lost 1 base, with 11 bases between them.

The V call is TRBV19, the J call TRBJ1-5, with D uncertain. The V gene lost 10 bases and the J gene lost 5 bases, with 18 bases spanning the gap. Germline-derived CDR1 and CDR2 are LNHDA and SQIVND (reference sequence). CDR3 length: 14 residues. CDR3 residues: CATRRASMDQPQHF. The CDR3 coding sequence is TGTGCCACTCGCCGAGCGTCTATGGATCAGCCCCAGCATTTT. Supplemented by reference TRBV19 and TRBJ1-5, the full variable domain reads DGGITQSPKYLFRKEGQNVTLSCEQNLNHDAMYWYRQDPGQGLRLIYYSQIVNDFQKGDIAEGYSVSREKKESFPLTVTSAQKNPTAFYLCATRRASMDQPQHFGDGTRLSIL.

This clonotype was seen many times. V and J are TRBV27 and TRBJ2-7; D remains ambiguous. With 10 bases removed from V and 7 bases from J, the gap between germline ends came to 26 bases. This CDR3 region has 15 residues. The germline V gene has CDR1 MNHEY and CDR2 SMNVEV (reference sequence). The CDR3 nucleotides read TGTGCCATCGAAAAAGTTAAGGGCATCCTTAGGGAGCAGTACTTC. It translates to CAIEKVKGILREQYF.

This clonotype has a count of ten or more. CDR3 protein: CASSLLMGQGAEYGYTF. The CDR3 nucleotides are TGTGCCAGCAGTTTATTAATGGGACAGGGGGCGGAATATGGCTACACCTTC. The rearrangement joins TRBV28 to TRBJ1-2, with 12 bases identical to TRBD1. Germline values: CDR1 MDHEN, CDR2 SYDVKM. This CDR3 contains 17 residues. V lost 1 base to trimming and J lost 5 bases; unmatched junction nucleotides: 8.

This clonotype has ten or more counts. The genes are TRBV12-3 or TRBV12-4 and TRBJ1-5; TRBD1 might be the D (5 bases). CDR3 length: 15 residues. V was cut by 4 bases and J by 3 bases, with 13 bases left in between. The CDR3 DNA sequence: TGTGCCAGCAGTTCCGGGGGGTCCCCCAATCAGCCCCAGCATTTT. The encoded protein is CASSSGGSPNQPQHF.

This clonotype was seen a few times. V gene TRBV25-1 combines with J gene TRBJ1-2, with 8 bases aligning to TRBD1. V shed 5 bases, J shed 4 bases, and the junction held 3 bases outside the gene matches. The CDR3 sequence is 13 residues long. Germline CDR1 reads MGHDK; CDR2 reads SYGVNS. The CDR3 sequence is CASSTGTGYGYTF. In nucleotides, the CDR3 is TGTGCCAGCAGTACCGGGACAGGCTATGGCTACACCTTC.

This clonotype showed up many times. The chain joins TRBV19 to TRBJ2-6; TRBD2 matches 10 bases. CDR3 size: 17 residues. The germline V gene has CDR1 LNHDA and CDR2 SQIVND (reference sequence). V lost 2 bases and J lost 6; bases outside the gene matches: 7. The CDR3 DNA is TGTGCCAGTAGTATAAGGCTAGCGGGAGTAACGGCCAACGTCCTGACTTTC. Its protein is CASSIRLAGVTANVLTF.

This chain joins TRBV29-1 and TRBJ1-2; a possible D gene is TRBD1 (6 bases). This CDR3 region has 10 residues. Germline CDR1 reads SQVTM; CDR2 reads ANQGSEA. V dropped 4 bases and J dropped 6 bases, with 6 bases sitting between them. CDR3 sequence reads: CSVGQDGYTF. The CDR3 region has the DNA TGCAGCGTTGGACAGGATGGCTACACCTTC.

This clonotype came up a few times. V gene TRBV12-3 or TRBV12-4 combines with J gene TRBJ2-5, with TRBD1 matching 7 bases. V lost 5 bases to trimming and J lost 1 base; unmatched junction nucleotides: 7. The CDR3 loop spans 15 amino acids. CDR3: CASSPMGQFQETQYF. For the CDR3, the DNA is TGTGCCAGCAGTCCTATGGGACAGTTCCAAGAGACCCAGTACTTC.

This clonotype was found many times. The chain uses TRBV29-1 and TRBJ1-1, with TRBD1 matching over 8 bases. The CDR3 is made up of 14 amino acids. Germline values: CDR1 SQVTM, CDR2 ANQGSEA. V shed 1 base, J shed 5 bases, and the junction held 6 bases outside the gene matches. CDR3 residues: CSVEGDRGITEAFF. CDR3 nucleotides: TGCAGCGTTGAAGGTGACAGGGGAATAACTGAAGCTTTCTTT.

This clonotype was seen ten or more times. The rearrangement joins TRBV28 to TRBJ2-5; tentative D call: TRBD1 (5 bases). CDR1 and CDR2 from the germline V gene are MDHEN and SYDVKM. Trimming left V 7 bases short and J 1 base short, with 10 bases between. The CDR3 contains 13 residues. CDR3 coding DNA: TGTGCCAGCAAGGACACAATCCAAGAGACCCAGTACTTC. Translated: CASKDTIQETQYF.

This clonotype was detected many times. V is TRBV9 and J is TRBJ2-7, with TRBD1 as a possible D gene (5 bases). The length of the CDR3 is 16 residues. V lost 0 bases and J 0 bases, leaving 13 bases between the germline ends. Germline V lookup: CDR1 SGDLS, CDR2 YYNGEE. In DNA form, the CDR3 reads TGTGCCAGCAGCGTAGCTATGTTGACAGACTCCTACGAGCAGTACTTC. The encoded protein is CASSVAMLTDSYEQYF.

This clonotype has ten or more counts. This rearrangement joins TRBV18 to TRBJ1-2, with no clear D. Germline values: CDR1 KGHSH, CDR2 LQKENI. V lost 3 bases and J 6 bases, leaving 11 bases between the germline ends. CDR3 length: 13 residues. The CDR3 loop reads CASSPLRLDGYTF. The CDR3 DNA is TGTGCCAGCTCACCGCTGAGACTGGATGGCTACACCTTC. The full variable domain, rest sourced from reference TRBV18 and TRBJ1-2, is NAGVMQNPRHLVRRRGQEARLRCSPMKGHSHVYWYRQLPEEGLKFMVYLQKENIIDESGMPKERFSAEFPKEGPSILRIQQVVRGDSAAYFCASSPLRLDGYTFGSGTRLTVV.

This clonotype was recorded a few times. The CDR3 region is CASSPNKGEQFF. The CDR3 bases are TGTGCCAGCAGCCCCAACAAGGGTGAGCAGTTCTTC. The chain links TRBV9 to TRBJ2-1; D unclear. Trimming left V 4 bases short and J 9 bases short, with 11 bases between. CDR3 length: 12 amino acids. Germline lookup yields CDR1 SGDLS and CDR2 YYNGEE. The variable domain in full, completed from reference TRBV9 and TRBJ2-1, reads DSGVTQTPKHLITATGQRVTLRCSPRSGDLSVYWYQQSLDQGLQFLIQYYNGEERAKGNILERFSAQQFPDLHSELNLSSLELGDSALYFCASSPNKGEQFFGPGTRLTVL.

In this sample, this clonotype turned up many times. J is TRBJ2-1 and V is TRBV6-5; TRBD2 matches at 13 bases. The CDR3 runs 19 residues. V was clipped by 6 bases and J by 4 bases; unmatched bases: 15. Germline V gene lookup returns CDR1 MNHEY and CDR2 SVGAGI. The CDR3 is CASRRTLTSGGPHYNEQFF. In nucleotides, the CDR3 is TGTGCCAGCAGACGGACCCTGACTAGCGGGGGGCCTCATTACAATGAGCAGTTCTTC.

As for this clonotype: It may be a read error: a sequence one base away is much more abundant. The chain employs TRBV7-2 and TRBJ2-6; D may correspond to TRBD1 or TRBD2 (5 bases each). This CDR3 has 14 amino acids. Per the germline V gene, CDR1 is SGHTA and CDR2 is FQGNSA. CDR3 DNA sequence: TGTGCCAGCTCTCCTGGGGGTGGGGCCAACGTCCTGATTTTC. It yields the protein CASSPGGGANVLIF. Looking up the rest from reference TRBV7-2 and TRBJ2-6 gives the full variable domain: GAGVSQSPSNKVTEKGKDVELRCDPISGHTALYWYRQSLGQGLEFLIYFQGNSAPDKSGLPSDRFSAERTGGSVSTLTIQRTQQEDSAVYLCASSPGGGANVLIFGAGSRLTVL.

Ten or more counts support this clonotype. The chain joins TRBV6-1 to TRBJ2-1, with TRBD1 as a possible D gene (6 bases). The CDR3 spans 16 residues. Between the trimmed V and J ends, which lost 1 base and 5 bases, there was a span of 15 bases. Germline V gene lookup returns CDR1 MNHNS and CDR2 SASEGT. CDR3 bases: TGTGCCAGCAGTGAAGTGGGGGCGGGCAGTAACAATGAGCAGTTCTTC. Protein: CASSEVGAGSNNEQFF.